This paragraph reports one T cell receptor beta chain. What it recognizes is unknown. V trimming: 6 bases; J trimming: 1 base; junction bases outside the gene matches: 1. CDR3 length: 13 residues. Looked up from germline, CDR1 is SGHTA and CDR2 is FQGNSA. This sample was taken from a study of T-cell memory formation after mild COVID-19. In the study overall: TCR clusters largely stayed donor specific. Findings and caveats of the study: Cross-reactive memory seemingly joined, as some responding clones were found in pre-infection memory.

TCRdb reanalysed the 5' RACE reads using MiXCR and keeps one entry per CDR3 protein. Of 350,000 to 400,000 distinct CDR3 sequences listed, 20% to 25% were seen once; the top ten hold under 15%. The chain has TRBV7-2 and TRBJ2-5; TRBD2 agrees at 8 bases. The receptor comes from an adult woman who had mild COVID-19 (a few samples of this study predate the infection). Cell type and time point are not known. The sequenced sample was PBMCs or a T cell subset sorted from them (not recorded which). CDR3 residues: CASRLAGQETQYF. The CDR3 bases are TGTGCCAGCAGGCTAGCGGGCCAAGAGACCCAGTACTTC.